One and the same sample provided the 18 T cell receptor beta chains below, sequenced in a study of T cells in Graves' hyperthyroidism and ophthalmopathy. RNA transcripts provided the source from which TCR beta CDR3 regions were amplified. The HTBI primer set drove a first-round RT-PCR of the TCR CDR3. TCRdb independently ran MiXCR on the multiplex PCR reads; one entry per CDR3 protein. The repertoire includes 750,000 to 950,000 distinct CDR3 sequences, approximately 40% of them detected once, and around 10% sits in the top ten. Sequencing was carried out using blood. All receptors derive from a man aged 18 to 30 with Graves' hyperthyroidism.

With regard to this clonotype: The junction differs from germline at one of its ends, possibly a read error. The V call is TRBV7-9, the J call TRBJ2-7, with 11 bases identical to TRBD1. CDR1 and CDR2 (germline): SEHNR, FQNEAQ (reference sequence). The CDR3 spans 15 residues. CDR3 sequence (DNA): TGCGCCAGCAGCCAAGGACAGGGGGCCGCCTACGAGCAGTACTTC. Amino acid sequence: CASSQGQGAAYEQYF.

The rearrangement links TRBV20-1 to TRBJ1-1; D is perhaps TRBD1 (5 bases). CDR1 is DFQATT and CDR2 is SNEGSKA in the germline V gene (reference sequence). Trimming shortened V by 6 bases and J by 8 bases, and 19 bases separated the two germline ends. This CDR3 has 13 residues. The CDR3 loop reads CSATGLAGYEAFF. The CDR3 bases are TGCAGTGCCACGGGACTAGCGGGATACGAAGCTTTCTTT.

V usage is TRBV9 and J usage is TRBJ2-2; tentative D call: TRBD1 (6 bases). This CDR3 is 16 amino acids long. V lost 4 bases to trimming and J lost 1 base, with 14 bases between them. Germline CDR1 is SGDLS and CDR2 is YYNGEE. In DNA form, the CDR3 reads TGTGCCAGCAGCTTGGGGGCTACAGGGAACACCGGGGAGCTGTTTTTT. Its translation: CASSLGATGNTGELFF.

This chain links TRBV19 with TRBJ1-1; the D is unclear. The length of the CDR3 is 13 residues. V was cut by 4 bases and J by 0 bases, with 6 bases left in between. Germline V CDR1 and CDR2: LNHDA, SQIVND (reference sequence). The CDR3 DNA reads TGTGCCAGTAGTAAACCACTGAACACTGAAGCTTTCTTT. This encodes CASSKPLNTEAFF.

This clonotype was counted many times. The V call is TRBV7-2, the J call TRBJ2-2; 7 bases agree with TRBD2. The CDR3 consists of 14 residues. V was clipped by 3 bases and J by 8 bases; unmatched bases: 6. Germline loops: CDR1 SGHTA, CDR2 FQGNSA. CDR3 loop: CASSFATSTGELFF. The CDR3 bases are TGTGCCAGCAGCTTTGCGACTAGCACGGGGGAGCTGTTTTTT.

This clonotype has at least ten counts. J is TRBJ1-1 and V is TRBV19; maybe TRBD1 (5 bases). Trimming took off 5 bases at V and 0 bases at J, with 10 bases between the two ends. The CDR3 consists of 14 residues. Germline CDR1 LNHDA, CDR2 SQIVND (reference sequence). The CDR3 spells CASSRDGLNTEAFF. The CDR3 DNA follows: TGTGCCAGTAGTCGGGACGGACTGAACACTGAAGCTTTCTTT.

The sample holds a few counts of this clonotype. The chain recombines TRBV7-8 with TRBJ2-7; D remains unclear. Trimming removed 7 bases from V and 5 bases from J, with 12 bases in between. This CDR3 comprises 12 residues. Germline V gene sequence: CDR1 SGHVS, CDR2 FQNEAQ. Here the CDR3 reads CASTEHSHEQYF. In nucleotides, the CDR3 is TGTGCCAGCACCGAGCACAGCCACGAGCAGTACTTC.

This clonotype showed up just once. The CDR3 DNA follows: TGTGCCACCAGCAAGTTGGACAGGGTCACTGAAGCTTTCTTT. It yields the protein CATSKLDRVTEAFF. V usage is TRBV15 and J usage is TRBJ1-1, with 8 bases identical to TRBD1. Unmatched junction bases numbered 5, after V lost 4 bases and J lost 4 bases. The CDR3 sequence is 14 residues long. Germline V CDR1 and CDR2: LNHNV, YYDKDF (reference sequence).

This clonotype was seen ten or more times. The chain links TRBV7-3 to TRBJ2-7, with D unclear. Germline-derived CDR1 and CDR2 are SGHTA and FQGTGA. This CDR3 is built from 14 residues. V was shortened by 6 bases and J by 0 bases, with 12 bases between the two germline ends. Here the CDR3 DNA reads TGTGCCAGCAGTCCCGACACGAGCTCCTACGAGCAGTACTTC. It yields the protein CASSPDTSSYEQYF.

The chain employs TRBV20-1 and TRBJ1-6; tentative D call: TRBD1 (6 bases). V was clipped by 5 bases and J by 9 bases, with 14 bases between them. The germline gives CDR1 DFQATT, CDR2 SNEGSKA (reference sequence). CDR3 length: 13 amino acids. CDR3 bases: TGCAGTGCTCTAACAGGGCAGGGTTCACCCCTCCACTTT. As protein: CSALTGQGSPLHF.

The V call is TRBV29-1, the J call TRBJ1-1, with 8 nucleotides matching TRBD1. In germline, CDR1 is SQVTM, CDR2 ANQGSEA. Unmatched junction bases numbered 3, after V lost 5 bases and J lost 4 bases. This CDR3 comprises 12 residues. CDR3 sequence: CSVSTGVTEAFF. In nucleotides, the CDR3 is TGCAGCGTTTCGACAGGGGTCACTGAAGCTTTCTTT.

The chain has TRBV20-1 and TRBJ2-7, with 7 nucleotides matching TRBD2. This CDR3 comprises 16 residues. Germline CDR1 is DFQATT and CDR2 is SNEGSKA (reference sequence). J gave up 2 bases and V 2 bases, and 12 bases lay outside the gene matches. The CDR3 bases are TGCAGTGCTAGAAGTGACGGGGAGGGATCTCCCTACGAGCAGTACTTC. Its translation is CSARSDGEGSPYEQYF.

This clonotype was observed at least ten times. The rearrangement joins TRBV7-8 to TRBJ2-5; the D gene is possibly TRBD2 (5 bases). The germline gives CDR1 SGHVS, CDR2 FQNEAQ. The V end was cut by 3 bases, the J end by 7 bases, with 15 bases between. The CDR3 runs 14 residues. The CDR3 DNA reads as TGTGCCAGCAGCTTGCGAGGGTCCGGCGGGACCCAGTACTTC. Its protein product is CASSLRGSGGTQYF.

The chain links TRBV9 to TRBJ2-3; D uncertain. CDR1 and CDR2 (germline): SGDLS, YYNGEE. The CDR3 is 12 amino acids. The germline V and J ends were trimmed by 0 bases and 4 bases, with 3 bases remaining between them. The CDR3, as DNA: TGTGCCAGCAGCGTAGAGCCAGATACGCAGTATTTT. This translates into CASSVEPDTQYF.

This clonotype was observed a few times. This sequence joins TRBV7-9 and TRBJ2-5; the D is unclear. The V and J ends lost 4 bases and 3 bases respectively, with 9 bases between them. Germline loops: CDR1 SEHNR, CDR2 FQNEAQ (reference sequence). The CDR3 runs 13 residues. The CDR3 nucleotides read TGTGCCAGCAGCTCGACACTTAAAGAGACCCAGTACTTC. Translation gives CASSSTLKETQYF. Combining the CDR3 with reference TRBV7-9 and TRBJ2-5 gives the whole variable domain DTGVSQNPRHKITKRGQNVTFRCDPISEHNRLYWYRQTLGQGPEFLTYFQNEAQLEKSRLLSDRFSAERPKGSFSTLEIQRTEQGDSAMYLCASSSTLKETQYFGPGTRLLVL.

The CDR3 DNA reads TGCAGCGTTGAAGTGGGAGGGTTCACAGATACGCAGTATTTT. As protein: CSVEVGGFTDTQYF. V is TRBV29-1 and J is TRBJ2-3; 7 bases match TRBD2. The CDR3 extends over 14 amino acids. Trimming cost V 1 base and J 2 bases; bases outside gene matches: 3. Per germline, CDR1 SQVTM and CDR2 ANQGSEA.

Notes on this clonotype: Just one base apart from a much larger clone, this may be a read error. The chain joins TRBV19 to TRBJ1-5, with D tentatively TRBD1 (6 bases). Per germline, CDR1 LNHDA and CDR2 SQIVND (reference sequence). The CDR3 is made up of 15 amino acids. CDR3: CASTRDNYSNRPQHF. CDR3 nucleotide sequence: TGTGCCAGTACCCGGGACAATTATAGCAATCGGCCCCAGCATTTT.

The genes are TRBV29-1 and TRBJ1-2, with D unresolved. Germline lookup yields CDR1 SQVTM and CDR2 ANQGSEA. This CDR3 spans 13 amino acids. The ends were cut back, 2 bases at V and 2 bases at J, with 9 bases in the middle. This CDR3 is CSVESVPNYGYTF. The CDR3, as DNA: TGCAGCGTTGAATCGGTGCCGAACTATGGCTACACCTTC.